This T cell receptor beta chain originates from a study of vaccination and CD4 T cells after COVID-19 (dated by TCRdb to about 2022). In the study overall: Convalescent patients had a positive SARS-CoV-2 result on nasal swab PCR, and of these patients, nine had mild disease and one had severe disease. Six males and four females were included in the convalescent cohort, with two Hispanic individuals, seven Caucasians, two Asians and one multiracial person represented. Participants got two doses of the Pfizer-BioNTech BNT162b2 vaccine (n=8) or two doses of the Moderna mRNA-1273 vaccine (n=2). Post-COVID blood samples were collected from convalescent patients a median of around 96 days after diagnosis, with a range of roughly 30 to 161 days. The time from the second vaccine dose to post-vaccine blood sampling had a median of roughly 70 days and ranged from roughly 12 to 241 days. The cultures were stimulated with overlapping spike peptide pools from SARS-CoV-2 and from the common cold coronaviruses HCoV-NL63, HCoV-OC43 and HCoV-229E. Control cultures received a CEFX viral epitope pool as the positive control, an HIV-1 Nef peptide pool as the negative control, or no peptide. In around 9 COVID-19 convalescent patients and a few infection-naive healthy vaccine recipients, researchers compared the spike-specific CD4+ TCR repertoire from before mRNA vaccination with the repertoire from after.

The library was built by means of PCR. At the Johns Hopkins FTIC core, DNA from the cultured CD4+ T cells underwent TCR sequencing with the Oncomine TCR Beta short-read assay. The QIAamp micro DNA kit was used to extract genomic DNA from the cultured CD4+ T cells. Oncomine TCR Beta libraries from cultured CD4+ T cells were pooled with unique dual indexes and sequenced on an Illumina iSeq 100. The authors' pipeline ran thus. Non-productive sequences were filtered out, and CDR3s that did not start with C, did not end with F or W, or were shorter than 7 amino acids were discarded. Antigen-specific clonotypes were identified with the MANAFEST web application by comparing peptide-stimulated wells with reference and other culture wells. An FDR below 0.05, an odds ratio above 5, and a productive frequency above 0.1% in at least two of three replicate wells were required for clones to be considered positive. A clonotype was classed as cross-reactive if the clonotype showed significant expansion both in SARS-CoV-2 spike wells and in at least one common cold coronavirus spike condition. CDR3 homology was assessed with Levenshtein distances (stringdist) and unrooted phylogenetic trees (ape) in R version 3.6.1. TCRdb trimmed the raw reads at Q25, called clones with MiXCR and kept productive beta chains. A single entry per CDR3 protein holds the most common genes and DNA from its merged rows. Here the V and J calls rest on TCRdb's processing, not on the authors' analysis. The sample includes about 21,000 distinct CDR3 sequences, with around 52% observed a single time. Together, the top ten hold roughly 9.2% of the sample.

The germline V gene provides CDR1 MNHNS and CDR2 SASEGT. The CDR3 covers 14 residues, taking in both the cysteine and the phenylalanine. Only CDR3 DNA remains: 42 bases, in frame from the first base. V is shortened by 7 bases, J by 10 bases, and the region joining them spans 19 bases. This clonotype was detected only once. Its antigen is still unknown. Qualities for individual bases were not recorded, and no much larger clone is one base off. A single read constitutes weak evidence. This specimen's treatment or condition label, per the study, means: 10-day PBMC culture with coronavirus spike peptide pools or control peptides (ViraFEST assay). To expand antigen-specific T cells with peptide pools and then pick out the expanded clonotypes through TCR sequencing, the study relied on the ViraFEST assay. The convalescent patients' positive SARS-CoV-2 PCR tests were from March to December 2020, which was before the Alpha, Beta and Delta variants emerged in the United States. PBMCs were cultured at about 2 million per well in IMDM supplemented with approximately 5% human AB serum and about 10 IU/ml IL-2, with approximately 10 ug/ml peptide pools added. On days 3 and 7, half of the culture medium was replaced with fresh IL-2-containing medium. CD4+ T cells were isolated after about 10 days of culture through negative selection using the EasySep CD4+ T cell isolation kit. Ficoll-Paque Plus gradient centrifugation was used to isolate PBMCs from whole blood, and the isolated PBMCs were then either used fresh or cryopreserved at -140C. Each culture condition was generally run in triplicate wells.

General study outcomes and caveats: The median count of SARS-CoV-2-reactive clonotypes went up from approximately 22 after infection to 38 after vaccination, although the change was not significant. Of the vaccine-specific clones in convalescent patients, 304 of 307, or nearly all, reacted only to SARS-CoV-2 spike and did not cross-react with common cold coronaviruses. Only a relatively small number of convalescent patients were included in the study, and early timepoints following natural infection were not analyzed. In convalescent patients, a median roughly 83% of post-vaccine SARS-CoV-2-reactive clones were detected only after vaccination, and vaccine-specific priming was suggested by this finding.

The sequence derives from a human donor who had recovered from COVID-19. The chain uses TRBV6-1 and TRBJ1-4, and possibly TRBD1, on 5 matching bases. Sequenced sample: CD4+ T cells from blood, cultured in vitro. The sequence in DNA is TGTGCCAGCACCCCTGGGCAGGGAGTCGCAAAACTGTTTTTT. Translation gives CASTPGQGVAKLFF.